This T cell receptor (beta chain) derives from a study of blood T cell repertoires in COVID-19. Profiled with immunoSEQ multiplex PCR; TCRdb holds only in-frame clones, not every one. This repertoire shows 180,000 or so clones, more than 75% found once; its top ten account for around 2.6%. This clonotype originated in a man aged 35-49 years with active or convalescent COVID-19. Sequencing was carried out using peripheral blood.

The CDR3 region is CASSHHTYRVGGYTF. CDR3 coding DNA: TGTGCCAGCAGCCACCATACCTACAGGGTTGGTGGCTACACCTTC. The chain recombines TRBV7-9 with TRBJ1-2; perhaps TRBD1 as D (6 bases). The CDR3 length is 15 residues. In germline, CDR1 is SEHNR, CDR2 FQNEAQ (reference sequence). V lost 5 bases to trimming and J lost 7 bases, with 20 bases between them.